Shown below are 25 T cell receptor beta chains from a single sample sequenced in a study of early T cells in non-severe SARS-CoV-2 infection. MiXCR, run by TCRdb on the 5' RACE reads, gives a single entry per CDR3 protein. This table has 63,000 or so distinct CDR3 sequences, approximately 10% appearing once. This specimen was whole blood, taken at baseline. These receptors came from an adult who was a healthcare worker with PCR-confirmed SARS-CoV-2 infection or an uninfected control (not recorded which).

This clonotype was seen at least ten times. V gene TRBV29-1 combines with J gene TRBJ2-1; D is unclear. V was shortened by 1 base and J by 2 bases, with 9 bases between the two germline ends. This CDR3 has 14 amino acids. Germline V gene sequence: CDR1 SQVTM, CDR2 ANQGSEA. CDR3 nucleotides: TGCAGCGTTGAAGGAGGACGGACCTACAATGAGCAGTTCTTC. This translates into CSVEGGRTYNEQFF.

The V gene is TRBV29-1, the J gene TRBJ2-7, with 10 positions matching TRBD1. The CDR3 consists of 14 residues. V trimming: 1 base; J trimming: 5 bases; junction bases outside the gene matches: 5. CDR1 SQVTM and CDR2 ANQGSEA come from the germline V gene. In DNA, the CDR3 is TGCAGCGTTGAAGGTGGGACAGGGGCGGACGAGCAGTACTTC. Translated: CSVEGGTGADEQYF.

This clonotype was counted a few times. This chain connects TRBV5-5 to TRBJ2-3; 8 positions agree with TRBD1. The CDR3 runs 15 residues. CDR1 SGHKS and CDR2 YYEKEE come from the germline V gene (reference sequence). V lost 4 bases and J lost 5; bases outside the gene matches: 9. Here the CDR3 reads CASSPRGLLGDTQYF. The CDR3 coding sequence is TGTGCCAGCAGCCCCAGGGGGCTTTTGGGAGATACGCAGTATTTT.

The chain employs TRBV7-8 and TRBJ1-1; TRBD1 matches 7 bases. The trim removed 6 bases at V and 3 bases at J, leaving 13 bases unmatched. CDR1 is SGHVS, CDR2 FQNEAQ, per germline. CDR3 length equals 16 residues. The CDR3 is CASRQGSPQGYTEAFF. CDR3 DNA: TGTGCCAGCAGACAGGGGTCCCCGCAAGGGTACACTGAAGCTTTCTTT.

This clonotype was counted between two and nine times. The chain employs TRBV7-9 and TRBJ1-1, with D hard to call. This CDR3 contains 13 residues. Trimming shortened V by 4 bases and J by 7 bases, and 13 bases separated the two germline ends. Germline V lookup: CDR1 SEHNR, CDR2 FQNEAQ (reference sequence). The CDR3 DNA follows: TGTGCCAGCAGCTCGGCGGGCCGGGGTGAAGCTTTCTTT. Amino acid sequence: CASSSAGRGEAFF.

This chain links TRBV19 with TRBJ2-1, with a tentative D call TRBD2 (5 bases). The CDR3 covers 13 residues. The V and J ends lost 3 bases and 10 bases respectively, with 13 bases between them. Germline-derived CDR1 and CDR2 are LNHDA and SQIVND (reference sequence). DNA of the CDR3: TGTGCCAGTAGTATTAGGACTCTGGGAGAGCAGTTCTTC. Encoded protein: CASSIRTLGEQFF.

This chain connects TRBV20-1 to TRBJ1-3; no reliable D call. V lost 3 bases, J lost 2 bases, and 8 bases lay in between. Germline V gene data show CDR1 as DFQATT and CDR2 as SNEGSKA (reference sequence). The CDR3 covers 13 residues. CDR3 DNA: TGCAGTGCTAGTATAACTACTGGAAACACCATATATTTT. Amino acid sequence: CSASITTGNTIYF.

This clonotype was observed a handful of times. The rearrangement joins TRBV9 to TRBJ2-7; tentatively, D is TRBD2 (6 bases). This CDR3 contains 12 residues. The germline V gene encodes CDR1 SGDLS and CDR2 YYNGEE. The V and J ends lost 3 bases and 7 bases respectively, with 11 bases between them. The CDR3 region is CASSAGRGEQYF. The CDR3 nucleotides read TGTGCCAGCAGCGCTGGCCGGGGGGAGCAGTACTTC.

In its sample, this clonotype was seen a few times. The rearrangement uses TRBV7-2 and TRBJ2-1; tentatively, D is TRBD1 (6 bases). Germline V gene sequence: CDR1 SGHTA, CDR2 FQGNSA. Between the trimmed V and J ends, which lost 4 bases and 1 base, there was a span of 14 bases. The CDR3 is 16 residues long. CDR3 nucleotides: TGTGCCAGCAGCTCCGGGACAAAACTTTCCTACAATGAGCAGTTCTTC. Its protein is CASSSGTKLSYNEQFF.

This clonotype was seen ten or more times. The chain carries TRBV5-6 and TRBJ2-7; 9 nucleotides match TRBD1. The CDR3 has 14 amino acids. After removal of 6 bases from V and 0 bases from J, the junction contained 4 bases not matched to a gene. The germline gives CDR1 SGHDT, CDR2 YYEEEE. CDR3: CASTGQGSSYEQYF. In DNA, the CDR3 is TGTGCCAGCACGGGACAGGGAAGCTCCTACGAGCAGTACTTC.

A single count supports this clonotype. The junction departs from the called germline gene at one end, perhaps through a read error. The chain employs TRBV19 and TRBJ1-4; D gene ambiguous. The CDR3 is 15 residues long. Per the germline V gene, CDR1 is LNHDA and CDR2 is SQIVND (reference sequence). The CDR3 region is CASKRVEITNEKLIF. The CDR3 DNA sequence: TGTGCCAGTAAACGGGTGGAGATTACTAATGAAAAACTGATTTTT.

V usage is TRBV27 and J usage is TRBJ2-3, with 9 bases fitting TRBD2. Germline V gene sequence: CDR1 MNHEY, CDR2 SMNVEV (reference sequence). The CDR3 is 18 amino acids. After removal of 5 bases from V and 1 base from J, the junction contained 13 bases not matched to a gene. The CDR3 DNA reads as TGTGCCAGCAGTGTAAGGCGGGAGGGCCGTTTTGGCACAGATACGCAGTATTTT. Translation gives CASSVRREGRFGTDTQYF.

This chain links TRBV28 with TRBJ2-7, with 7 bases that match TRBD2. The CDR3 loop spans 14 amino acids. CDR1 is MDHEN, CDR2 SYDVKM, per germline. V dropped 4 bases and J dropped 4; count of bases not matched to a gene: 7. The CDR3 DNA reads TGTGCCAGCAGTTCGCCTAGCGGAAGGTACGAGCAGTACTTC. It yields the protein CASSSPSGRYEQYF.

This rearrangement joins TRBV7-8 to TRBJ2-7; TRBD1 aligns across 9 bases. Germline CDR1 reads SGHVS; CDR2 reads FQNEAQ. The J segment lost 5 bases and the V segment lost 5 bases, leaving 10 bases of the junction unmatched. CDR3 length: 15 residues. This chain's CDR3 is CASSPRRDRAHEQYF. The CDR3 bases are TGTGCCAGCAGCCCCAGGCGGGACAGGGCCCACGAGCAGTACTTC. Supplemented by reference TRBV7-8 and TRBJ2-7, the full variable domain reads GAGVSQSPRYKVAKRGQDVALRCDPISGHVSLFWYQQALGQGPEFLTYFQNEAQLDKSGLPSDRFFAERPEGSVSTLKIQRTQQEDSAVYLCASSPRRDRAHEQYFGPGTRLTVT.

The chain has TRBV6-6 and TRBJ2-3; a possible D gene is TRBD2 (6 bases). The CDR3 is 15 residues long. The germline CDR1 and CDR2 sequences are MNHNY and SVGAGI (reference sequence). The V end lost 6 bases, the J end lost 3 bases, and 16 bases lay between the germline ends. CDR3 amino acids: CASRSFAGITDTQYF. The CDR3 DNA reads as TGTGCCAGCAGATCCTTTGCGGGGATAACAGATACGCAGTATTTT.

This clonotype was seen a few times. The rearrangement links TRBV12-3 or TRBV12-4 to TRBJ2-1; TRBD2 matches at 10 bases. The CDR3 is 16 amino acids. V shed 2 bases and J 7 bases; nucleotides not matched to a gene: 8. As DNA, the CDR3 is TGTGCCAGCAGTTTACTGCAGCGGGGGGGAAGGAATGAGCAGTTCTTC. It codes for CASSLLQRGGRNEQFF.

This clonotype was detected only a few times. The chain joins TRBV7-9 to TRBJ2-6, with TRBD1 matching 8 bases. This CDR3 has 16 amino acids. The V and J ends lost 7 bases and 0 bases, in that order; junction bases with no gene match: 5. Germline V gives CDR1 SEHNR, CDR2 FQNEAQ (reference sequence). The CDR3 loop is CASNSGTGSGANVLTF. The CDR3 nucleotides read TGTGCCAGCAACTCCGGGACAGGCTCTGGGGCCAACGTCCTGACTTTC.

This clonotype was picked up many times. The CDR3 DNA sequence: TGTGCCAGCAGTCGACAGGTCGCACATGAAGCTTTCTTT. Its translation is CASSRQVAHEAFF. V gene TRBV12-3 or TRBV12-4 combines with J gene TRBJ1-1, with D possibly matching TRBD1 (6 bases). Trimming took 5 bases from V and 7 from J, leaving 14 bases between them. The CDR3 totals 13 residues.

The chain is built from TRBV7-9 and TRBJ1-6, with 10 nucleotides matching TRBD1. Germline V gene sequence: CDR1 SEHNR, CDR2 FQNEAQ (reference sequence). V lost 5 bases, J lost 6 bases, and 13 bases stayed unmatched. The CDR3 spans 18 residues. The CDR3 sequence: CASSPTGTGVMVNSPLHF. CDR3 bases: TGTGCCAGCAGCCCCACCGGGACAGGGGTAATGGTTAATTCACCCCTCCACTTT. Full variable domain (outside the CDR3, taken from reference TRBV7-9 and TRBJ1-6): DTGVSQNPRHKITKRGQNVTFRCDPISEHNRLYWYRQTLGQGPEFLTYFQNEAQLEKSRLLSDRFSAERPKGSFSTLEIQRTEQGDSAMYLCASSPTGTGVMVNSPLHFGNGTRLTVT.

This clonotype was recorded many times. The chain joins TRBV29-1 to TRBJ2-4; D unresolved. The germline V gene has CDR1 SQVTM and CDR2 ANQGSEA. CDR3 length equals 13 residues. V was pared by 4 bases and J by 1 base, with 8 bases between. This chain's CDR3 is CSVGGRAKNIQYF. The CDR3, as DNA: TGCAGCGTTGGGGGAAGGGCCAAAAACATTCAGTACTTC.

This clonotype appeared a few times. The chain links TRBV12-3 or TRBV12-4 to TRBJ2-7; 7 bases fit TRBD1. The CDR3 length is 15 residues. The V segment lost 5 bases and the J segment 3 bases; nucleotides outside the gene matches: 10. This CDR3 reads CASSRPGQRLYEQYF. In DNA, the CDR3 is TGTGCCAGCAGTCGCCCGGGACAGCGACTCTACGAGCAGTACTTC.

Remarks on this clonotype: A read error is possible here, since a much larger clone lies one base away. The chain uses TRBV12-3 or TRBV12-4 and TRBJ2-5; perhaps TRBD2 as D (7 bases). V was pared by 3 bases and J by 5 bases, with 13 bases between. The CDR3 has 14 residues. The CDR3 region is CASSFGGRAETQYF. Written as DNA, the CDR3 is TGTGCCAGCAGTTTCGGGGGGCGGGCGGAGACCCAGTACTTC.

V gene TRBV10-2 combines with J gene TRBJ2-7; D unresolved. The CDR3 totals 13 residues. Germline V CDR1 and CDR2: WSHSY, SAAADI. Between the trimmed V and J ends, which lost 1 base and 6 bases, there was a span of 10 bases. In DNA form, the CDR3 reads TGCGCCAGCAGTGAGTTAGGGCCCAGCGAGCAGTACTTC. It translates to CASSELGPSEQYF.

This clonotype was counted many times. The chain uses TRBV13 and TRBJ2-5, with 7 bases aligning to TRBD1. J was trimmed by 5 bases and V by 4 bases; bases with no gene match: 4. Looked up from germline, CDR1 is PRHDT and CDR2 is FYEKMQ (reference sequence). This CDR3 region has 13 residues. CDR3 DNA sequence: TGTGCCAGCAGCTGCGACAGGGAGGAGACCCAGTACTTC. The encoded protein is CASSCDREETQYF.

There are a few counts of this clonotype. V usage is TRBV6-2 or TRBV6-3 and J usage is TRBJ2-1; 8 nucleotides align to TRBD2. V lost 4 bases to trimming and J lost 7 bases; unmatched junction nucleotides: 3. Germline V gives CDR1 MNHEY, CDR2 SVGEGT. The CDR3 is 13 residues long. The CDR3 region is CASSLLAENEQFF. CDR3 bases: TGTGCCAGCAGTTTACTAGCGGAAAATGAGCAGTTCTTC.